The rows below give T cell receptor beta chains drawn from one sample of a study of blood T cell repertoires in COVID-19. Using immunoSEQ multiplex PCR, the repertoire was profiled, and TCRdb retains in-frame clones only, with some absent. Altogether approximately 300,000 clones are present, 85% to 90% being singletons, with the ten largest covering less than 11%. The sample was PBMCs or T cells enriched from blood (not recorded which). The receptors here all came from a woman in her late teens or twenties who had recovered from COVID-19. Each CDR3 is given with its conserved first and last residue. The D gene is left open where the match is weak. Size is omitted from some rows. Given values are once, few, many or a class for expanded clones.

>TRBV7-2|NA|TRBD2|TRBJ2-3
TGTGCCAGCAGCTTAGATGGACTAGCGGGGGGACCAGATACGCAGTATTTT
CASSLDGLAGGPDTQYF
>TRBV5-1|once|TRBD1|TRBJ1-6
TGCGCCAGCAGCCGCCGGACAGGGGCAGGGAATTCACCCCTCCACTTT
CASSRRTGAGNSPLHF
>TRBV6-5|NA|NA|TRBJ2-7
TGTGCCAGCAGTTACGACAGCTCCCACTACGAGCAGTACTTC
CASSYDSSHYEQYF
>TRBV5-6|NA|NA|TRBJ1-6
TGTGCCAGCAGCGACGGGTATTCACCCCTCCACTTT
CASSDGYSPLHF
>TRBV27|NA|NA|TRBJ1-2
TGTGCCAGCAGCCCGGGGGGAGGCTATGGCTACACCTTC
CASSPGGGYGYTF
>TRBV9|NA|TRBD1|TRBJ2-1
TGTGCCAGCAGCGTAGACAGGGGGAATGGTGAGCAGTTCTTC
CASSVDRGNGEQFF
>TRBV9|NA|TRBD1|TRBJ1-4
TGTGCCAGCAGCGTAGAGGGACAGTTTAATGAAAAACTGTTTTTT
CASSVEGQFNEKLFF
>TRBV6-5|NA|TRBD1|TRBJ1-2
TGTGCCAGCAGTTACTCCGGACAGGGTAGCTATGGCTACACCTTC
CASSYSGQGSYGYTF
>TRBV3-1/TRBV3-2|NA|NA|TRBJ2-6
TGTGCCAGCAGCACTGCTGGGGCCAACGTCCTGACTTTC
CASSTAGANVLTF
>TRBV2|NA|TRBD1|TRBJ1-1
TGTGCCAGCAAAGACAGGGCAACTATAAACACTGAAGCTTTCTTT
CASKDRATINTEAFF
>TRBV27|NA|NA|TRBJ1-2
TGTGCCAGCAGAACCTACAGGAGTGCGTCCTATGGCTACACCTTC
CASRTYRSASYGYTF
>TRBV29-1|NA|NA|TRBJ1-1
TGCAGCGTCGAAGATCCAGGACTTAACACTGAAGCTTTCTTT
CSVEDPGLNTEAFF
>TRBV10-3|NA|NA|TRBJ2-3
TGTGCCATCAGTGAGGCAGGGTCCGGGACAGATACGCAGTATTTT
CAISEAGSGTDTQYF
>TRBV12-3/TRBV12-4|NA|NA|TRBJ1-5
TGTGCCAGCAGTTTAAGGGGTCCCCAGCCCCAGCATTTT
CASSLRGPQPQHF
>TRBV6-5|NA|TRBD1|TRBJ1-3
TGTGCCAGCAGTTACTCGCTGACAGGGAACACCATATATTTT
CASSYSLTGNTIYF
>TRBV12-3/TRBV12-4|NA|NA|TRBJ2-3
TGTGCCAGCGGGAGGATCTCAGATACGCAGTATTTT
CASGRISDTQYF
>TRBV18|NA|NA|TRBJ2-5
TGTGCCAGCTCATCGGGTGCCCAAGAGACCCAGTACTTC
CASSSGAQETQYF
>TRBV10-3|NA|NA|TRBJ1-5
TGTGCCATCAGTGAGGGCGGGAATCAGCCCCAGCATTTT
CAISEGGNQPQHF
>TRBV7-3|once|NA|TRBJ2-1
TGTGCCAGCAGCTTAGGCGTGGCGGAATACAATGAGCAGTTCTTC
CASSLGVAEYNEQFF
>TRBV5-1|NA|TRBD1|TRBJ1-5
TGCGCCAGCAGCTCCGACAGGGACCTGATCGGCAATCAGCCCCAGCATTTT
CASSSDRDLIGNQPQHF
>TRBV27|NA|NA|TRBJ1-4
TGTGCCAGCTCCGAGGAGGGAAATGAAAAACTGTTTTTT
CASSEEGNEKLFF
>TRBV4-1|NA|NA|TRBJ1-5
TGCGCCAGCAGCGAGTCAAATGCGACACCAAATCAGCCCCAGCATTTT
CASSESNATPNQPQHF
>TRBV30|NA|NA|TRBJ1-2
TGTGCCTCCGAACAGGGATTTGGGTCTGGCTACACCTTC
CASEQGFGSGYTF
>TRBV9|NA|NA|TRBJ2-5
TGTGCCAGCAGCGTAGGAAGCGATCGGGAGACCCAGTACTTC
CASSVGSDRETQYF
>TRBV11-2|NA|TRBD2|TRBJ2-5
TGTGCCAGCAGCTTATTCATAGCGGGAGAGACCCAGTACTTC
CASSLFIAGETQYF
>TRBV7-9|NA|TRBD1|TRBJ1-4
TGTGCCAGCAGGTCAACCGGGACAGATAATGAAAAACTGTTTTTT
CASRSTGTDNEKLFF
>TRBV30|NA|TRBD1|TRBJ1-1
TGTGCCTGGAGTTCCCCCGGACAGGCAACTTTCTTT
CAWSSPGQATFF
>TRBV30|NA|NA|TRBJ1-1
TGTGCCTGGAGTGACACCCTGGGCAGGCGGAACACTGAAGCTTTCTTT
CAWSDTLGRRNTEAFF
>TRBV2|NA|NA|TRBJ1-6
TGTGCCAGCAGGGGGACGGACAGACCTAATTCACCCCTCCACTTT
CASRGTDRPNSPLHF
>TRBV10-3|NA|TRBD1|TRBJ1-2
TGTGCCATCAGAGGGACAGGGGGGGATGGCTACACCTTC
CAIRGTGGDGYTF
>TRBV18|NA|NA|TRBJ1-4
TGTGCCAGCTCAGCACAGGATAGCACTGAAAAACTGTTTTTT
CASSAQDSTEKLFF
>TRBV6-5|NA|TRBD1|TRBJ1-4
TGTGCCAGCAGTTCGGGACAGGGAGATGAAAAACTGTTTTTT
CASSSGQGDEKLFF
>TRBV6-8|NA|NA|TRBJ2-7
TGTGCCAGACCGTTCCAGAAATCCTACGAGCAGTACTTC
CARPFQKSYEQYF
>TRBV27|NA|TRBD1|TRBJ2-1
TGTGCCAGCAGTCGGACAGGGGGGATCAATGAGCAGTTCTTC
CASSRTGGINEQFF
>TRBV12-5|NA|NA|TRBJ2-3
TGTGCTAGTGGTTTGGTAATGGGCAGCACAGATACGCAGTATTTT
CASGLVMGSTDTQYF
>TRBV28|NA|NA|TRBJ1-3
TGTGCCAGCAGTTTCACGCAGGGAAACACCATATATTTT
CASSFTQGNTIYF
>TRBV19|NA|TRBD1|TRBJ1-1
TGTGCCAGTAGGTACAGGGGGCTGGGGACTGAAGCTTTCTTT
CASRYRGLGTEAFF
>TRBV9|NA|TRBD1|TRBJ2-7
TGTGCCAGCAGCCCACGACAGGGCTACGAGCAGTACTTC
CASSPRQGYEQYF
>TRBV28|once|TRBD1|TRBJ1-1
TGTGCCAGCAGTTTAAGGGGGCGGGCGTCTGAAGCTTTCTTT
CASSLRGRASEAFF
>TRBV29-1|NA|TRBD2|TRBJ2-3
TGCAGCGTTGAAGATCTAGCGGGGTACACAGATACGCAGTATTTT
CSVEDLAGYTDTQYF
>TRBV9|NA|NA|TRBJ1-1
TGTGCCAGCAGCGTAGGGATTAGGCAGGGGAACACTGAAGCTTTCTTT
CASSVGIRQGNTEAFF
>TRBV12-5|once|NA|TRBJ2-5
TGTGCTAGTGGTTTGGATCTCAGGGGAGAAGAGACCCAGTACTTC
CASGLDLRGEETQYF
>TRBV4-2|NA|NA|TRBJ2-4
TGTGCCAGCAGCCAAGATCGCCAGAAAAACATTCAGTACTTC
CASSQDRQKNIQYF
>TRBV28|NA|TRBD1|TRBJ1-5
TGTGCCAGCAGTTTGCAGGGGGCATACCAGCCCCAGCATTTT
CASSLQGAYQPQHF